The 16 T cell receptor beta chains below all came from one sample that was sequenced in a study of blood T cell repertoires in COVID-19. Libraries were prepared by immunoSEQ multiplex PCR; TCRdb keeps only in-frame clonotypes and omits some of them. Here the sample spans some 30,000 clones, 70% to 90% being singletons. The sequencing sample was made of peripheral blood. The origin of the receptors is a man between 60 and 75 years old with active COVID-19.

V usage is TRBV2 and J usage is TRBJ2-2; 8 bases match TRBD2. Trimming removed 6 bases from V and 5 bases from J; junction bases left unmatched: 8. CDR1 and CDR2 (germline): SNHLY, FYNNEI. This CDR3 has 15 residues. As DNA, the CDR3 is TGTGCCAGCAGACCTCGGGGGGGGACGACCGGGGAGCTGTTTTTT. Encoded protein: CASRPRGGTTGELFF.

Only one count was recorded for this clone. The chain recombines TRBV27 with TRBJ2-7; 9 nucleotides align to TRBD1. Germline V gene data show CDR1 as MNHEY and CDR2 as SMNVEV (reference sequence). J gave up 2 bases and V 5 bases, and 19 bases lay outside the gene matches. The CDR3 totals 19 residues. Here the CDR3 DNA reads TGTGCCAGCAGTCCGAATCTTCGTACAGGGGGCTTAGCCACCTACGAGCAGTACTTC. Its translation: CASSPNLRTGGLATYEQYF.

V gene TRBV11-2 combines with J gene TRBJ1-5, with TRBD1 matching over 11 bases. Per germline, CDR1 SGHAT and CDR2 FQNNGV. The CDR3 is 15 amino acids. The V and J ends lost 3 bases and 2 bases, in that order; junction bases with no gene match: 0. The CDR3 DNA reads TGTGCCAGCAGCTTGGGACAGGGGGGCAATCAGCCCCAGCATTTT. Protein sequence: CASSLGQGGNQPQHF.

The genes are TRBV6-5 and TRBJ1-6, with 8 nucleotides matching TRBD1. Germline CDR1 MNHEY, CDR2 SVGAGI. The CDR3 sequence is 15 residues long. After removal of 6 bases from V and 10 bases from J, the junction contained 11 bases not matched to a gene. The CDR3 sequence is CASRSQGVVISPLHF. CDR3 DNA: TGTGCCAGCAGGTCACAGGGGGTAGTGATATCACCCCTCCACTTT.

The V and J genes are TRBV5-1 and TRBJ2-1; 7 bases are a match to TRBD2. The germline V gene encodes CDR1 SGHRS and CDR2 YFSETQ. This CDR3 spans 13 amino acids. V was pared by 4 bases and J by 4 bases, with 2 bases of the junction left unmatched. DNA for the CDR3: TGCGCCAGCAGCGGGGGACTATACAATGAGCAGTTCTTC. This gives the protein CASSGGLYNEQFF.

This clone was found once. The chain joins TRBV11-3 to TRBJ2-1; the D is unclear. The CDR3 totals 12 residues. Germline loops: CDR1 SGHNT, CDR2 YENEEA. The germline V and J ends were trimmed by 3 bases and 9 bases, with 9 bases remaining between them. Here the CDR3 reads CASSFEQREQFF. CDR3 nucleotides: TGTGCCAGCAGCTTCGAGCAGCGTGAGCAGTTCTTC.

The chain joins TRBV18 to TRBJ1-5, with D maybe TRBD1 (5 bases). This CDR3 comprises 15 residues. Germline values: CDR1 KGHSH, CDR2 LQKENI. V lost 2 bases and J 8 bases, leaving 16 bases between the germline ends. CDR3 sequence: CASSPTGGQVKPQHF. The CDR3, as DNA: TGTGCCAGCTCACCAACGGGGGGTCAGGTGAAGCCCCAGCATTTT.

The sample holds a few counts of this clone. The chain couples TRBV15 to TRBJ2-2, with 12 nucleotides matching TRBD2. Germline loops: CDR1 LNHNV, CDR2 YYDKDF (reference sequence). Germline trimming cut 1 base from V and 7 bases from J; bases unmatched to any gene: 7. This CDR3 has 17 residues. CDR3 DNA: TGTGCCACCAGCAGAGCGGCGACTAGCGGGAGTCTCGGGGAGCTGTTTTTT. It yields the protein CATSRAATSGSLGELFF.

This clone appeared once. The rearrangement links TRBV5-6 to TRBJ1-1; D possibly corresponds to TRBD1 (5 bases). Trimming removed 3 bases from V and 5 bases from J, with 14 bases in between. The germline V gene encodes CDR1 SGHDT and CDR2 YYEEEE. The CDR3 has 14 residues. Written as DNA, the CDR3 is TGTGCCAGCAGCTATGCAGAGGGGAGGACTGAAGCTTTCTTT. It is translated as CASSYAEGRTEAFF.

V usage is TRBV13 and J usage is TRBJ1-1, with 9 bases lining up with TRBD1. J gave up 4 bases and V 5 bases, and 11 bases lay outside the gene matches. CDR1 PRHDT and CDR2 FYEKMQ come from the germline V gene (reference sequence). This CDR3 spans 16 amino acids. CDR3 residues: CASSIGTGQFGTEAFF. As DNA, the CDR3 is TGTGCCAGCAGCATCGGGACAGGGCAGTTTGGCACTGAAGCTTTCTTT.

This rearrangement joins TRBV19 to TRBJ2-1, with 7 bases fitting TRBD1. Germline V gene data show CDR1 as LNHDA and CDR2 as SQIVND (reference sequence). Trimming took 5 bases from V and 0 from J; bases not matched to a gene: 7. The CDR3 is made up of 16 amino acids. In DNA form, the CDR3 reads TGTGCCAGTAGTTTCCGACAGGGAAGCTCCTACAATGAGCAGTTCTTC. It is translated as CASSFRQGSSYNEQFF.

The chain combines TRBV9 with TRBJ2-2, with 12 positions matching TRBD2. This CDR3 is 16 amino acids long. The germline V gene has CDR1 SGDLS and CDR2 YYNGEE. Trimming at V came to 7 bases and at J to 5 bases, leaving 9 bases not matched to a gene. The CDR3 sequence is CASRRGLAGGTGELFF. CDR3 sequence (DNA): TGTGCCAGCCGAAGAGGGCTAGCGGGAGGGACCGGGGAGCTGTTTTTT.

The chain uses TRBV19 and TRBJ2-1; possible D gene TRBD2, 5 bases. The germline gives CDR1 LNHDA, CDR2 SQIVND (reference sequence). The CDR3 has 10 amino acids. V was shortened by 7 bases and J by 12 bases, with 10 bases between the two germline ends. In DNA form, the CDR3 reads TGTGCCAGTACCAGGACTTTGCAGTTCTTC. It codes for CASTRTLQFF.

The chain has TRBV7-3 and TRBJ2-1, with 7 bases lining up with TRBD2. Germline V gives CDR1 SGHTA, CDR2 FQGTGA. This CDR3 spans 19 amino acids. Germline trimming cut 1 base from V and 0 bases from J; bases unmatched to any gene: 12. The CDR3 protein is CASSLIVRSAGVSYNEQFF. DNA of the CDR3: TGTGCCAGCAGCTTAATTGTAAGATCGGCGGGAGTCTCCTACAATGAGCAGTTCTTC.

J is TRBJ2-2 and V is TRBV5-4; 9 nucleotides agree with TRBD2. Germline V gene lookup returns CDR1 SGHNT and CDR2 YYREEE (reference sequence). The CDR3 extends over 16 amino acids. V lost 5 bases to trimming and J lost 2 bases; unmatched junction nucleotides: 7. The CDR3 here is CASRETSGANTGELFF. The CDR3 DNA follows: TGTGCCAGCAGGGAGACTAGCGGAGCAAACACCGGGGAGCTGTTTTTT.

This clone has only one observation. The chain joins TRBV27 to TRBJ2-5; TRBD2 aligns across 16 bases. Per germline, CDR1 MNHEY and CDR2 SMNVEV (reference sequence). The CDR3 sequence is 19 residues long. The V and J ends lost 5 bases and 4 bases, in that order; junction bases with no gene match: 13. The CDR3 sequence is CASSDLGTSGRATGETQYF. CDR3 nucleotide sequence: TGTGCCAGCAGTGACCTTGGGACTAGCGGGAGGGCCACTGGAGAGACCCAGTACTTC.